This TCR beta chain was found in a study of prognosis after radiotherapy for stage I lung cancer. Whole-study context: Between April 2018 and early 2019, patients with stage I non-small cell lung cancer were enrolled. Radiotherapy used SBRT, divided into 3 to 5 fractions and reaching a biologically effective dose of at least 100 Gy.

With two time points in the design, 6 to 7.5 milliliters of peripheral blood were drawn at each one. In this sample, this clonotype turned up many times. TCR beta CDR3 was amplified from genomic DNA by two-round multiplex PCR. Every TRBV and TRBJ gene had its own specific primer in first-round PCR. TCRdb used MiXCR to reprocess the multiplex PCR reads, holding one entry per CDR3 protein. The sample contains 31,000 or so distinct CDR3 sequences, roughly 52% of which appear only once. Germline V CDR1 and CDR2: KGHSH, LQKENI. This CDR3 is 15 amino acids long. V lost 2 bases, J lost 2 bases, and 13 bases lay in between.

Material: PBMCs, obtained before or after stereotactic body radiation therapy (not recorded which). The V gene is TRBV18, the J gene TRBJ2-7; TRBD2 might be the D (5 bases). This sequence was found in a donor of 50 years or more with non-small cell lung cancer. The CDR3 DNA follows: TGTGCCAGCTCACCAGGAGGTTCAGGCACCTACGAGCAGTACTTC. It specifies CASSPGGSGTYEQYF.